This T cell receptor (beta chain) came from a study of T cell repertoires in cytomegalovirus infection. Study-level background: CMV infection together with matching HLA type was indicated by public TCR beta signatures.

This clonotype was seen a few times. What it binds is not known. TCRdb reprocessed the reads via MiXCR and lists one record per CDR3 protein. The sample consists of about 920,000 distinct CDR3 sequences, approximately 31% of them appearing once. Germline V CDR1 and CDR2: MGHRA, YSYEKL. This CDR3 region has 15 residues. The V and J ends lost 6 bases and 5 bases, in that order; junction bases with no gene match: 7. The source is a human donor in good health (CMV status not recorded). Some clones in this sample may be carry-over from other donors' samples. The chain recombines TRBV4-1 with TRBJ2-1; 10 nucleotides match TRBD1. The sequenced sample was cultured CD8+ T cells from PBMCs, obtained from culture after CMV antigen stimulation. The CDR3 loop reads CASRPDRGLNNEQFF. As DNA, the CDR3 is TGCGCCAGCAGACCTGACAGGGGGCTTAACAATGAGCAGTTCTTC.